This TCR beta chain comes out of a study of identical twins. Study-level findings and limits: Zero-insertion findings could be partly confounded by invariant cells (MAIT and iNKT cells).

TCRdb passed the 5' RACE reads through MiXCR, listing each CDR3 protein once. The sample records under 350,000 distinct CDR3 sequences, more than 8% being singletons. As regards this clonotype: Its target is unknown.

The length of the CDR3 is 14 residues. In germline, CDR1 is SQVTM, CDR2 ANQGSEA. The junction had 5 bases not matched to a gene; V was cut back by 7 bases and J by 1 base. Healthy Caucasians supplied all donations. These data also featured in a second study, about yellow fever vaccine responses in identical twins.

The TCR comes from a woman under 30 in good health. This rearrangement joins TRBV29-1 to TRBJ2-1; 9 nucleotides match TRBD1. The specimen sequenced was CD8+ T cells sorted from blood. This CDR3 is CSATGTGSYNEQFF. The CDR3 DNA is TGCAGCGCAACCGGGACAGGGTCCTACAATGAGCAGTTCTTC.